Each of the 29 T cell receptor beta chains below was sequenced from the same sample in a study of blood T cell repertoires in COVID-19. Assay: immunoSEQ multiplex PCR; the TCRdb copy retains only in-frame clones and omits some. The data show about 120,000 clones, with approximately 81% seen just once and 3.5% to 4.5% held by the top ten. The sample comprised peripheral blood. The receptor set was obtained from a woman aged 80 or over with acute or convalescent COVID-19.

This chain links TRBV24-1 with TRBJ2-5, with 11 positions matching TRBD1. The trim removed 9 bases at V and 1 base at J, leaving 3 bases unmatched. CDR1 is KGHDR and CDR2 is SFDVKD in the germline V gene. The CDR3 sequence is 14 residues long. The CDR3 sequence: CATEDRGPQETQYF. In DNA, the CDR3 is TGTGCCACCGAGGACAGGGGGCCCCAAGAGACCCAGTACTTC.

V and J are TRBV19 and TRBJ2-3, with D hard to call. The CDR3 has 12 amino acids. Trimming cost V 3 bases and J 3 bases, with 4 bases left between them. Germline V gene lookup returns CDR1 LNHDA and CDR2 SQIVND (reference sequence). The DNA of the CDR3 is TGTGCCAGTAGTATGAGAACAGATACGCAGTATTTT. As protein: CASSMRTDTQYF.

The chain links TRBV19 to TRBJ2-1, with a tentative D call TRBD2 (7 bases). The CDR3 runs to 15 residues. V lost 2 bases to trimming and J lost 10 bases, with 18 bases between them. CDR1 and CDR2 from the germline V gene are LNHDA and SQIVND (reference sequence). The CDR3, as DNA: TGTGCCAGTAGTATATCCAGGGGCGGGAGTGGGGAGCAGTTCTTC. It is translated as CASSISRGGSGEQFF.

V usage is TRBV7-8 and J usage is TRBJ2-3; no definite D call. Trimming took 5 bases from V and 5 from J, leaving 26 bases between them. The length of the CDR3 is 18 residues. Germline V gives CDR1 SGHVS, CDR2 FQNEAQ. The CDR3, as DNA: TGTGCCAGCAGCCGCCTCCGGCCGCCGGCTGGCGGTGGAGATACGCAGTATTTT. This sequence encodes CASSRLRPPAGGGDTQYF.

The genes are TRBV5-1 and TRBJ1-6; D is unclear. Trimming left V 0 bases short and J 4 bases short, with 5 bases between. Germline V gives CDR1 SGHRS, CDR2 YFSETQ. The CDR3 contains 14 residues. In DNA, the CDR3 is TGCGCCAGCAGCTTGGACAGATATAATTCACCCCTCCACTTT. This encodes CASSLDRYNSPLHF.

The gene calls are TRBV28 and TRBJ2-1; 11 bases map to TRBD2. Losses at the gene ends were 4 bases for V and 6 bases for J; bases not matched to a gene: 8. The CDR3 has 16 residues. Germline values: CDR1 MDHEN, CDR2 SYDVKM. CDR3 region: CASSSAGTSGFNEQFF. The CDR3 DNA reads TGTGCCAGCAGTTCAGCCGGGACTAGCGGTTTCAATGAGCAGTTCTTC.

The chain uses TRBV2 and TRBJ1-4, with TRBD1 identical over 7 bases. J was trimmed by 7 bases and V by 6 bases; bases with no gene match: 5. This CDR3 is built from 13 residues. Germline lookup yields CDR1 SNHLY and CDR2 FYNNEI. In DNA, the CDR3 is TGTGCCAGCAGAGGGACAGAGGGTGAAAAACTGTTTTTT. It translates to CASRGTEGEKLFF.

This chain joins TRBV2 and TRBJ2-5; TRBD2 matches at 9 bases. V dropped 8 bases and J dropped 1; count of bases not matched to a gene: 11. The CDR3 has 16 amino acids. Germline V gene data show CDR1 as SNHLY and CDR2 as FYNNEI. This CDR3 reads CASRLGGGGAQETQYF. The CDR3 DNA follows: TGTGCCAGCCGCCTAGGGGGCGGGGGGGCCCAAGAGACCCAGTACTTC.

In its sample, this clone was seen once. The rearrangement joins TRBV9 to TRBJ1-3, with TRBD1 matching over 8 bases. The J segment lost 2 bases and the V segment lost 2 bases, leaving 3 bases of the junction unmatched. The CDR3 sequence is 15 residues long. Per germline, CDR1 SGDLS and CDR2 YYNGEE. DNA for the CDR3: TGTGCCAGCAGCGTCGGGACAGGCGCTGGAAACACCATATATTTT. It yields the protein CASSVGTGAGNTIYF.

This chain uses TRBV12-3 or TRBV12-4 with TRBJ2-7, with 9 bases identical to TRBD2. Trimming removed 5 bases from V and 3 bases from J; junction bases left unmatched: 2. The CDR3 has 13 residues. The CDR3 DNA sequence: TGTGCCAGCAGTCTGACTAGCGGCTACGAGCAGTACTTC. Translated: CASSLTSGYEQYF.

This clone was detected only a few times. The V and J genes are TRBV6-1 and TRBJ1-4, with D unclear. Germline lookup yields CDR1 MNHNS and CDR2 SASEGT. Trimming took 0 bases from V and 2 from J, leaving 16 bases between them. The CDR3 spans 18 residues. The CDR3 DNA reads TGTGCCAGCAGTGAAGCGCTCGGCAGGAGAGGGACTAATGAAAAACTGTTTTTT. This translates into CASSEALGRRGTNEKLFF.

In DNA form, the CDR3 reads TGTGCCAGTAGTACGCCTAAGGGGGCTGGGAATGGCTACACCTTC. This encodes CASSTPKGAGNGYTF. J is TRBJ1-2 and V is TRBV19, with TRBD1 matching 7 bases. J was trimmed by 6 bases and V by 4 bases; bases with no gene match: 11. CDR3 size: 15 residues. From germline, CDR1 is LNHDA and CDR2 SQIVND (reference sequence). The entire variable domain, with the rest obtained from reference TRBV19 and TRBJ1-2, is as follows: DGGITQSPKYLFRKEGQNVTLSCEQNLNHDAMYWYRQDPGQGLRLIYYSQIVNDFQKGDIAEGYSVSREKKESFPLTVTSAQKNPTAFYLCASSTPKGAGNGYTFGSGTRLTVV.

The sample holds a few counts of this clone. V usage is TRBV4-3 and J usage is TRBJ2-2; 7 bases line up with TRBD2. With 0 bases clipped from V and 3 bases from J, the junction kept 7 bases outside the gene matches. Germline V gene sequence: CDR1 LGHNA, CDR2 YSLEER. The CDR3 is made up of 17 amino acids. The CDR3: CASSQDVASGDTGELFF. The CDR3 coding sequence is TGCGCCAGCAGCCAAGATGTGGCTAGCGGTGACACCGGGGAGCTGTTTTTT.

This chain links TRBV27 with TRBJ2-2; the D gene is possibly TRBD2 (6 bases). The germline V and J ends were trimmed by 5 bases and 4 bases, with 11 bases remaining between them. CDR3 size: 14 residues. Per germline, CDR1 MNHEY and CDR2 SMNVEV (reference sequence). The CDR3 loop reads CASSLRERTGELFF. The CDR3 coding sequence is TGTGCCAGCAGTCTTCGGGAGCGCACCGGGGAGCTGTTTTTT.

This clone was counted only a few times. This chain joins TRBV5-4 and TRBJ2-7, with TRBD2 as a possible D gene (6 bases). The CDR3 sequence is 13 residues long. Trimming stripped 3 bases from V and 2 bases from J, with 9 bases between. CDR1 and CDR2 from the germline V gene are SGHNT and YYREEE (reference sequence). In nucleotides, the CDR3 is TGTGCCAGCAGCTCTCGCGGGGCCTACGAGCAGTACTTC. Translation: CASSSRGAYEQYF.

Note on this clone: At the DNA level, this CDR3 is encoded by other sequences in the same sample as well. The CDR3 nucleotides read TGTGCCAGCAGCCCTGGGGCGGCGAACACTGAAGCTTTCTTT. Its protein is CASSPGAANTEAFF. This rearrangement joins TRBV7-2 to TRBJ1-1; D perhaps matches TRBD1 (5 bases). From germline, CDR1 is SGHTA and CDR2 FQGNSA. Deletions cut 5 bases from V and 1 base from J, with 11 bases between. There are 14 residues in the CDR3.

The DNA for the CDR3 is TGTGCCAGCAGCCTAGGGACAGGGAATCAGCCCCAGCATTTT. Encoded protein: CASSLGTGNQPQHF. The rearrangement links TRBV9 to TRBJ1-5; 9 bases map to TRBD1. From germline, CDR1 is SGDLS and CDR2 YYNGEE. Trimming cost V 4 bases and J 4 bases; bases outside gene matches: 3. CDR3 length equals 14 residues.

The rearrangement uses TRBV18 and TRBJ2-1; TRBD2 aligns across 7 bases. Trimming at V came to 2 bases and at J to 9 bases, leaving 10 bases not matched to a gene. Germline V gene data show CDR1 as KGHSH and CDR2 as LQKENI. The CDR3 contains 15 residues. CDR3 DNA sequence: TGTGCCAGCTCACCAGGGGCGGGAGAGGTTAGTGAGCAGTTCTTC. Protein sequence: CASSPGAGEVSEQFF. Using reference TRBV18 and TRBJ2-1 for the parts outside the CDR3, the full variable domain is NAGVMQNPRHLVRRRGQEARLRCSPMKGHSHVYWYRQLPEEGLKFMVYLQKENIIDESGMPKERFSAEFPKEGPSILRIQQVVRGDSAAYFCASSPGAGEVSEQFFGPGTRLTVL.

This clone is a singleton in its sample. The chain couples TRBV7-2 to TRBJ2-7; 9 nucleotides match TRBD2. The V and J ends lost 4 bases and 2 bases, in that order; junction bases with no gene match: 3. The CDR3 sequence is 14 residues long. CDR1 is SGHTA, CDR2 FQGNSA, per germline. This CDR3 is CASSSSGTPYEQYF. CDR3 bases: TGTGCCAGCAGCTCTAGCGGGACCCCCTACGAGCAGTACTTC. Full variable domain (rest looked up from reference TRBV7-2 and TRBJ2-7): GAGVSQSPSNKVTEKGKDVELRCDPISGHTALYWYRQSLGQGLEFLIYFQGNSAPDKSGLPSDRFSAERTGGSVSTLTIQRTQQEDSAVYLCASSSSGTPYEQYFGPGTRLTVT.

V usage is TRBV6-2 or TRBV6-3 and J usage is TRBJ2-2; TRBD2 aligns across 11 bases. The CDR3 sequence is 16 residues long. V lost 2 bases, J lost 8 bases, and 7 bases stayed unmatched. Looked up from germline, CDR1 is MNHEY and CDR2 is SVGEGT. In DNA, the CDR3 is TGTGCCAGCAGTTACCAGGGACTAGCGGTCGGGGGGGAGCTGTTTTTT. Translating gives CASSYQGLAVGGELFF.

The chain has TRBV12-3 or TRBV12-4 and TRBJ1-1; D remains unclear. The CDR3 loop spans 10 amino acids. Trimming left V 7 bases short and J 10 bases short, with 10 bases between. CDR3 loop: CASTGNSAFF. In nucleotides, the CDR3 is TGTGCCAGCACAGGTAATTCAGCTTTCTTT.

V is TRBV5-1 and J is TRBJ1-2; 8 bases match TRBD1. Per the germline V gene, CDR1 is SGHRS and CDR2 is YFSETQ. The CDR3 is 15 residues long. J lost 5 bases, V lost 4 bases, and 10 bases had no gene match. CDR3 sequence: CASSPGPTGVYGYTF. CDR3 coding DNA: TGCGCCAGCAGCCCCGGCCCGACAGGGGTATATGGCTACACCTTC. Based on the CDR3 plus reference TRBV5-1 and TRBJ1-2, the full variable domain is KAGVTQTPRYLIKTRGQQVTLSCSPISGHRSVSWYQQTPGQGLQFLFEYFSETQRNKGNFPGRFSGRQFSNSRSEMNVSTLELGDSALYLCASSPGPTGVYGYTFGSGTRLTVV.

The chain combines TRBV5-1 with TRBJ2-3; the D is unclear. Germline loops: CDR1 SGHRS, CDR2 YFSETQ. CDR3 length: 14 amino acids. V was clipped by 1 base and J by 0 bases, with 6 bases between them. CDR3 region: CASSLWSSTDTQYF. In DNA form, the CDR3 reads TGCGCCAGCAGCTTGTGGAGTAGCACAGATACGCAGTATTTT. The full variable domain, completed using reference TRBV5-1 and TRBJ2-3, is KAGVTQTPRYLIKTRGQQVTLSCSPISGHRSVSWYQQTPGQGLQFLFEYFSETQRNKGNFPGRFSGRQFSNSRSEMNVSTLELGDSALYLCASSLWSSTDTQYFGPGTRLTVL.

This clone was seen a handful of times. This chain joins TRBV7-3 and TRBJ1-1; 7 nucleotides agree with TRBD1. Trimming took 7 bases from V and 2 from J; bases not matched to a gene: 7. Germline loops: CDR1 SGHTA, CDR2 FQGTGA. The CDR3 loop spans 14 amino acids. CDR3 nucleotides: TGTGCCAGCACACCCGGACAGGCCAACACTGAAGCTTTCTTT. This translates into CASTPGQANTEAFF.

V and J are TRBV24-1 and TRBJ2-2, with 7 bases matching TRBD1. The CDR3 spans 16 residues. Unmatched junction bases numbered 7, after V lost 2 bases and J lost 5 bases. Looked up from germline, CDR1 is KGHDR and CDR2 is SFDVKD. As DNA, the CDR3 is TGTGCCACCAGTGATTCTTGGTCAGGGGGTACCGGGGAGCTGTTTTTT. Residues: CATSDSWSGGTGELFF.

The chain carries TRBV9 and TRBJ1-1; 7 bases line up with TRBD1. CDR1 and CDR2 (germline): SGDLS, YYNGEE. Trimming took 0 bases from V and 3 from J; bases not matched to a gene: 5. This CDR3 comprises 15 residues. As DNA, the CDR3 is TGTGCCAGCAGCGTAGCTCCCAGGGGGGACACTGAAGCTTTCTTT. The encoded protein is CASSVAPRGDTEAFF.

This rearrangement joins TRBV6-5 to TRBJ2-1; 7 bases align to TRBD1. From germline, CDR1 is MNHEY and CDR2 SVGAGI. V shed 7 bases and J 4 bases; nucleotides not matched to a gene: 4. The CDR3 loop spans 13 amino acids. CDR3 DNA sequence: TGTGCCAGCACTCGGGACAGATACAATGAGCAGTTCTTC. Amino acids: CASTRDRYNEQFF.

The gene calls are TRBV6-5 and TRBJ1-2, with D uncertain. From germline, CDR1 is MNHEY and CDR2 SVGAGI. CDR3 length: 14 residues. The V and J ends lost 0 bases and 6 bases respectively, with 11 bases between them. CDR3 sequence reads: CASSYSREPNGYTF. As DNA, the CDR3 is TGTGCCAGCAGTTACTCACGGGAACCGAATGGCTACACCTTC.

This chain links TRBV27 with TRBJ1-2, with 8 positions matching TRBD1. Germline V gene lookup returns CDR1 MNHEY and CDR2 SMNVEV (reference sequence). V shed 3 bases and J 4 bases; nucleotides not matched to a gene: 4. The CDR3 length is 14 residues. This CDR3 is CASSFHGQGYGYTF. The CDR3 region has the DNA TGTGCCAGCAGTTTCCACGGACAGGGCTATGGCTACACCTTC.